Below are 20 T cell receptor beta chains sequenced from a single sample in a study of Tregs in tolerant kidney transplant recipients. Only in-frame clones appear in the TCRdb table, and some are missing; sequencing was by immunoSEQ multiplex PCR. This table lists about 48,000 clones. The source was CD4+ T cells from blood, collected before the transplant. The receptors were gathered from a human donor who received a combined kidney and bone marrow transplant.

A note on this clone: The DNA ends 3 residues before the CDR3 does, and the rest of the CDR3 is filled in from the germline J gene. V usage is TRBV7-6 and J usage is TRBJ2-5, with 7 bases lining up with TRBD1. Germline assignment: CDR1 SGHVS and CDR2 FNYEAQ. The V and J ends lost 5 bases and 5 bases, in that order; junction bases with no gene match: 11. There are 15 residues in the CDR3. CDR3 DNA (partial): TGTGCCAGCAGCCCAACGACAGGGTTCGGTGAGACC. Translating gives CASSPTTGFGET. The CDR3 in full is CASSPTTGFGETQYF.

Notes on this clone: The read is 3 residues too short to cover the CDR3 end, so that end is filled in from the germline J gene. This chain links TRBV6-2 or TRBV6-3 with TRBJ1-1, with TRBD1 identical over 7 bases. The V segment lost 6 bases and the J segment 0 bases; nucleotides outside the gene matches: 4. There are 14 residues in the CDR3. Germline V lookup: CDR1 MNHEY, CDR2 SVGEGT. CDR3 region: CASRTGTVNTEAFF. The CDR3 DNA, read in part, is TGTGCCAGCAGAACCGGGACAGTGAACACTGAA.

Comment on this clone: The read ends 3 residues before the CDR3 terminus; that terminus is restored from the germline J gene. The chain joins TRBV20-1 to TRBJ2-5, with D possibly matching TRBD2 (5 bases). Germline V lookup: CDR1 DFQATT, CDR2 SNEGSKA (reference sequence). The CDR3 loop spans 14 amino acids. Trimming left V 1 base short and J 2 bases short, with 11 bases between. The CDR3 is CSARGPGVQETQYF. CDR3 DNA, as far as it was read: TGCAGTGCTAGAGGCCCCGGGGTTCAAGAGACC.

The part of the CDR3 DNA that was read is TGTGCCAGCAGCAACCGGGACAGGGGGGGCGAG. It encodes CASSNRDRGGE. The CDR3 reads in full as CASSNRDRGGEQYF. V usage is TRBV11-3 and J usage is TRBJ2-7, with 11 positions matching TRBD1. The read terminates 3 residues ahead of where the CDR3 ends, so the germline J gene completes it. V shed 5 bases and J 6 bases; nucleotides not matched to a gene: 6. CDR3 size: 14 residues. CDR1 SGHNT and CDR2 YENEEA come from the germline V gene.

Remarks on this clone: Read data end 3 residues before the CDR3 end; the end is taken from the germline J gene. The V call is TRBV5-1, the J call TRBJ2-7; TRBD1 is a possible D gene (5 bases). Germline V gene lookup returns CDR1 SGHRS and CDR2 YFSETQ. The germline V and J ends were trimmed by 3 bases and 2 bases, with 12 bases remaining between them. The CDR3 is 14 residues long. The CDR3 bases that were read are TGCGCCAGCAGCTCCACAGGCGAGGCCTACGAG. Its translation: CASSSTGEAYE. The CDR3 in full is CASSSTGEAYEQYF. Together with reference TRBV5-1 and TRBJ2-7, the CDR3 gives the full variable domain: KAGVTQTPRYLIKTRGQQVTLSCSPISGHRSVSWYQQTPGQGLQFLFEYFSETQRNKGNFPGRFSGRQFSNSRSEMNVSTLELGDSALYLCASSSTGEAYEQYFGPGTRLTVT.

This chain's CDR3 is CASSLRTSGDQPQHF. The sequenced CDR3 bases are TGTGCCAGTAGTCTCCGGACCTCGGGGGATCAGCCC. V usage is TRBV19 and J usage is TRBJ1-5, with a possible D match to TRBD1 (5 bases). Coverage ceases 3 residues before the CDR3 finishes, and the germline J gene fills in the end. Germline-derived CDR1 and CDR2 are LNHDA and SQIVND (reference sequence). The CDR3 contains 15 residues. Trimming removed 5 bases from V and 5 bases from J, with 16 bases in between.

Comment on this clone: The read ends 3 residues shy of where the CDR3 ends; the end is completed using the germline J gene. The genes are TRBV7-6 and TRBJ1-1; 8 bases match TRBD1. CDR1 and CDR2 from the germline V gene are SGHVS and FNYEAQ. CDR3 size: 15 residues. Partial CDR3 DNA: TGTGCCAGCAGCCCCAGACAGGGGAGGGGGTCTGGA. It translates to CASSPRQGRGSG. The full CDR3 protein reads CASSPRQGRGSGAFF.

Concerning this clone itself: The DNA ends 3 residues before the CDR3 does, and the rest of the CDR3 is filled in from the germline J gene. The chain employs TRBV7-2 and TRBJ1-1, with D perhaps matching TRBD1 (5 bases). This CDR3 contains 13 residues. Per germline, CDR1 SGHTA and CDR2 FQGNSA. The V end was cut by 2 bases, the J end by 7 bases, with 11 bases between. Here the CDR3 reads CASSLQGFGEAFF. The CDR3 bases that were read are TGTGCCAGCAGCTTACAGGGCTTCGGTGAA.

This CDR3 reads CASSPGQNQETQYF. CDR3 bases read: TGTGCCAGCTCACCGGGACAGAACCAAGAGACC. The chain carries TRBV18 and TRBJ2-5, with 7 bases that match TRBD1. The CDR3 end falls 3 residues outside the read, so it is completed with the germline J gene. The CDR3 runs to 14 residues. V shed 3 bases, J shed 0 bases, and the junction held 1 base outside the gene matches. Germline V lookup: CDR1 KGHSH, CDR2 LQKENI. Drawing the rest from reference TRBV18 and TRBJ2-5, the complete variable domain is NAGVMQNPRHLVRRRGQEARLRCSPMKGHSHVYWYRQLPEEGLKFMVYLQKENIIDESGMPKERFSAEFPKEGPSILRIQQVVRGDSAAYFCASSPGQNQETQYFGPGTRLLVL.

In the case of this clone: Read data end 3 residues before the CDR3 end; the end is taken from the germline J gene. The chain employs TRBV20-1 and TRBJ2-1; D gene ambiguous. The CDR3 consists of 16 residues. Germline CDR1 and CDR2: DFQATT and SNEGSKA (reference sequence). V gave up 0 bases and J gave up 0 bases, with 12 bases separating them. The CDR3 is CSARDLRQSSYNEQFF. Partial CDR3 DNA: TGCAGTGCTAGAGACTTGCGGCAAAGCTCCTACAATGAG.

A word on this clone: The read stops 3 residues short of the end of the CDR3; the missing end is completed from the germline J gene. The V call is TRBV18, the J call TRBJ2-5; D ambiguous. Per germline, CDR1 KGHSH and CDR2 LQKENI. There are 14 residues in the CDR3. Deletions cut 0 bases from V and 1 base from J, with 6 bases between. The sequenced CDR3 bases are TGTGCCAGCTCACCACCATCTACCCAAGAGACC. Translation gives CASSPPSTQET. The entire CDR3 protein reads CASSPPSTQETQYF.

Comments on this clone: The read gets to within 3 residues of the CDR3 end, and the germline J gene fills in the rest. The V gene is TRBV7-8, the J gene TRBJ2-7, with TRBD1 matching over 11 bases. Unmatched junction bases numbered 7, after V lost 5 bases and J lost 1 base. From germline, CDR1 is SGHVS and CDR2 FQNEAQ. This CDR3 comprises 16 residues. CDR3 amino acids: CASSPQGTGGSYEQYF. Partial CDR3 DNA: TGTGCCAGCAGCCCCCAGGGGACAGGGGGTTCCTACGAG.

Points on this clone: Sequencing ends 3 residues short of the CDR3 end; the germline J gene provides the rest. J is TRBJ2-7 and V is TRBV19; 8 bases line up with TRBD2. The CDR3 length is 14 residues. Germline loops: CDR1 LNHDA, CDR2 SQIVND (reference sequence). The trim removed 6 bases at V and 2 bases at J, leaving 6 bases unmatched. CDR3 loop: CASRTGGSTYEQYF. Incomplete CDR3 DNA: TGTGCCAGTAGGACGGGGGGGTCCACCTACGAG.

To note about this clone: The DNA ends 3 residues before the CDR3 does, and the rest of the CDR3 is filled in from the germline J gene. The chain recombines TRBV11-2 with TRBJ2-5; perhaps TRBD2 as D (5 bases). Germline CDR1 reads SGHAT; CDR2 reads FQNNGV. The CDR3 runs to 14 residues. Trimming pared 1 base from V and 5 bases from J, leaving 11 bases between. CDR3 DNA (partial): TGTGCCAGCAGCTTAGTACCCCGCGGGGAGACC. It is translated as CASSLVPRGET. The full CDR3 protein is CASSLVPRGETQYF.

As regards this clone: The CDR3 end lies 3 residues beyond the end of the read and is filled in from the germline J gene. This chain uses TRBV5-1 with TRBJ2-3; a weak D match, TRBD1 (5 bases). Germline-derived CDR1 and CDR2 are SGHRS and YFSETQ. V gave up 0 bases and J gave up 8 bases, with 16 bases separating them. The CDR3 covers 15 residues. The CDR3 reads CASSLGLQAGGTQYF. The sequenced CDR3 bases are TGCGCCAGCAGCTTGGGGCTACAGGCCGGCGGTACG.

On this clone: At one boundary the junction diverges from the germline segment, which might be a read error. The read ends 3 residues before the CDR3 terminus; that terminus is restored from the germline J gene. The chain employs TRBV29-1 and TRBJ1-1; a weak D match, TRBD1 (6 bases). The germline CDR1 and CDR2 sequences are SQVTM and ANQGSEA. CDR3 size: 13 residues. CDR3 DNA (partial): TGCAGCGCTGAAAGACAGGAGGACACTGAA. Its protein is CSAERQEDTE. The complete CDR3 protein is CSAERQEDTEAFF.

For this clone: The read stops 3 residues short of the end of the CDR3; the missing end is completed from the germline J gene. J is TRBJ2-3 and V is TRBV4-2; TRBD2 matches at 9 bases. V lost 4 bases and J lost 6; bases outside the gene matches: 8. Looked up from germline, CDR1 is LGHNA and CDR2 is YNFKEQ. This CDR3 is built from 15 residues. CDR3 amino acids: CASSPSSGSGDTQYF. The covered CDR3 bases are TGTGCCAGCAGCCCCAGTAGCGGGAGCGGGGATACG.

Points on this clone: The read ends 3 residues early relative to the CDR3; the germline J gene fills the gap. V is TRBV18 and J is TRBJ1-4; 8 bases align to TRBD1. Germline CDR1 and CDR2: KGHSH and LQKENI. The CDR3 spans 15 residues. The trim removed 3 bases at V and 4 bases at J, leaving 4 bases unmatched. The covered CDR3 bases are TGTGCCAGCTCACCCGACAGGGGATTTAATGAAAAA. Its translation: CASSPDRGFNEK. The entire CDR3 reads CASSPDRGFNEKLFF.

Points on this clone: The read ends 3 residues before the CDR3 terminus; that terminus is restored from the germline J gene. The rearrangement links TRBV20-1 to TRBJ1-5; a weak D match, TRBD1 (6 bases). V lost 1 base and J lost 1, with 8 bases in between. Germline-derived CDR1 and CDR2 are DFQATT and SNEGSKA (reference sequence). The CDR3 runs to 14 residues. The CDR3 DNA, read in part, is TGCAGTGCTAGAGGGGGGCAGAGCAATCAGCCC. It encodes CSARGGQSNQP. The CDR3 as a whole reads CSARGGQSNQPQHF.

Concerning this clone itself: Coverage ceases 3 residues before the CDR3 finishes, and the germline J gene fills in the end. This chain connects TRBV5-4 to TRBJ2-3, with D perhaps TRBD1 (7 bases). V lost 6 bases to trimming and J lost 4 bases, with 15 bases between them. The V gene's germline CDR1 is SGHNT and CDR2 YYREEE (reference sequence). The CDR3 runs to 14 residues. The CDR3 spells CASNPGGWSDTQYF. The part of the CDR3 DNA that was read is TGTGCCAGCAACCCAGGGGGGTGGTCAGATACG.